This T cell receptor beta chain was documented in a study of Graves' ophthalmopathy and Graves' hyperthyroidism. On the study more broadly: Where ophthalmopathy was absent within 18 months of follow-up, hyperthyroidism was stable.

Study-wide results and caveats: Ophthalmopathy progression cases were predicted by the model with approximately 70% sensitivity and 72.22% specificity.

Orbital computed tomography, together with clinical symptoms, serum thyroxine, TRAb and thyroid ultrasound, was used for diagnosis. For repertoire sequencing, the TCR beta CDR3 regions were amplified from RNA transcripts. First-round RT-PCR employed HTBI primers, with a second-round multiplex PCR after it. MiXCR, run by TCRdb on the multiplex PCR reads, gives a single entry per CDR3 protein. This table holds around 1,000,000 distinct CDR3 sequences, 35% to 40% found once. About this clonotype: Antigen specificity is unknown. A read error may explain this, as a much larger clone is one base away.

Sequences were obtained from peripheral blood or thyroid tissue (not recorded which). This receptor was obtained from an adult man with Graves' hyperthyroidism.

CDR3 sequence: CASSRDPVSYEQYF. The CDR3 coding sequence is TGTGCCAGCAGCCGAGATCCAGTTTCCTACGAGCAGTACTTC. The chain recombines TRBV11-2 with TRBJ2-7; D is unresolved. V was clipped by 5 bases and J by 1 base, with 12 bases between them. The CDR3 sequence is 14 residues long. Germline CDR1 SGHAT, CDR2 FQNNGV.